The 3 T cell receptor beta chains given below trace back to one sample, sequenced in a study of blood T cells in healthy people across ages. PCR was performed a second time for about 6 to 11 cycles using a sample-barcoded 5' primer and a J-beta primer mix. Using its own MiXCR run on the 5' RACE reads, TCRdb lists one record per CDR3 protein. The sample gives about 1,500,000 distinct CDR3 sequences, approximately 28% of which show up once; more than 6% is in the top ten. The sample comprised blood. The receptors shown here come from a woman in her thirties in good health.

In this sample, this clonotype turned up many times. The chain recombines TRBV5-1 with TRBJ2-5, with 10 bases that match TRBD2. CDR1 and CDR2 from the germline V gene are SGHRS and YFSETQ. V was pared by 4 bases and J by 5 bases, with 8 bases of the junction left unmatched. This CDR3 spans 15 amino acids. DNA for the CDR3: TGCGCCAGCAGCAGCGGGACTAGCGTAATTGAGACCCAGTACTTC. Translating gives CASSSGTSVIETQYF.

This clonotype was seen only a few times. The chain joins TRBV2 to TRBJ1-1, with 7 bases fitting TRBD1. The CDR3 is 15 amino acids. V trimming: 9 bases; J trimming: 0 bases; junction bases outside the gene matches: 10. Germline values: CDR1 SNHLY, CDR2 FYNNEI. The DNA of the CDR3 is TGTGCCAGGAGGAGGGCAGGGGGGATGAACACTGAAGCTTTCTTT. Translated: CARRRAGGMNTEAFF.

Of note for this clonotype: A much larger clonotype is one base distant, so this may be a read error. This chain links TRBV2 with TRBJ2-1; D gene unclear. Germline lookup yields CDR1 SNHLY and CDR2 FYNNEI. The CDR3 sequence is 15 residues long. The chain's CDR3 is CTSSEVIRPIIEQFF. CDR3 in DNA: TGTACCAGCAGTGAAGTGATCAGGCCAATTATCGAGCAGTTCTTC.